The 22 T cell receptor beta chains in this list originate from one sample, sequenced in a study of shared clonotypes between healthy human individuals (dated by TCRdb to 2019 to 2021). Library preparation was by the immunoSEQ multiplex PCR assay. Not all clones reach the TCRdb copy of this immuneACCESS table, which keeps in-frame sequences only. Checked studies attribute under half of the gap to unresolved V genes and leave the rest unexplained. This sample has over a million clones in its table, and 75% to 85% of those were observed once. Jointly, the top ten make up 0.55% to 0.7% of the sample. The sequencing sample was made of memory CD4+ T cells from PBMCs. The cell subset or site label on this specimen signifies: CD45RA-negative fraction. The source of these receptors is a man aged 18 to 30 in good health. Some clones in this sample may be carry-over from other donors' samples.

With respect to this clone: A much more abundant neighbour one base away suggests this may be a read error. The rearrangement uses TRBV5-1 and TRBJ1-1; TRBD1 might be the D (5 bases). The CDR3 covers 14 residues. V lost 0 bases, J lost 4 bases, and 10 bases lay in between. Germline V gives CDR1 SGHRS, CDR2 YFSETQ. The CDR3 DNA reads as TGCGCCAGCAGCTTGGCCGCAGGGAGCACTGAAGCTTTCTTT. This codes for CASSLAAGSTEAFF.

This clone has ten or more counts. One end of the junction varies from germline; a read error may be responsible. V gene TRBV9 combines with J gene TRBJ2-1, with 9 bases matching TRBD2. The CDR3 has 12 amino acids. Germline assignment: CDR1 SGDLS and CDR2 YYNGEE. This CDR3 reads CASSVDAGGPVF. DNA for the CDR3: TGTGCCAGCAGCGTAGACGCGGGAGGGCCGGTCTTC.

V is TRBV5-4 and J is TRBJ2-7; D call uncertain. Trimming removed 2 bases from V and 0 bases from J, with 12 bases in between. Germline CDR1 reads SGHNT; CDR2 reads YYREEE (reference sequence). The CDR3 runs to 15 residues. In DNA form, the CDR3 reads TGTGCCAGCAGCTTATTACCTCAGAGCTCCTACGAGCAGTACTTC. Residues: CASSLLPQSSYEQYF.

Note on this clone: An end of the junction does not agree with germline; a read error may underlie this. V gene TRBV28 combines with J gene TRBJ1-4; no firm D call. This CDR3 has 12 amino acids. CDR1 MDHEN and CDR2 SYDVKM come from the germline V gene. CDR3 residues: CASSPRNEKPFF. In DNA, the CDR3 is TGTGCCAGCAGTCCGCGGAATGAAAAACCGTTTTTT.

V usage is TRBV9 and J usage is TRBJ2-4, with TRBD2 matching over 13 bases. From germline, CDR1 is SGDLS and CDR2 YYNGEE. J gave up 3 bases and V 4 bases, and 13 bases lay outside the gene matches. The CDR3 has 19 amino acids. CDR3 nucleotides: TGTGCCAGCAGCTCCAGAGGACTAGCGGGAGAGGAAGGCAAAAACATTCAGTACTTC. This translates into CASSSRGLAGEEGKNIQYF.

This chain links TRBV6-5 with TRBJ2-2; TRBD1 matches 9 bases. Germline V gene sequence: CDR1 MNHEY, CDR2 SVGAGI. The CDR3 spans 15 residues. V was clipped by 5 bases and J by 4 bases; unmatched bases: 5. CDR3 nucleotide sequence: TGTGCCAGCAGTCCCCGGACAGGGGCCACCGGGGAGCTGTTTTTT. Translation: CASSPRTGATGELFF.

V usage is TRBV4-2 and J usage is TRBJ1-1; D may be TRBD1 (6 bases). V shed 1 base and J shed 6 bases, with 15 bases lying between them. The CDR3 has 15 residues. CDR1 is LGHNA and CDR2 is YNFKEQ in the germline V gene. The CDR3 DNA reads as TGTGCCAGCAGCCAAGGGGACACCCGGGTCTCTGAAGCTTTCTTT. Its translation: CASSQGDTRVSEAFF.

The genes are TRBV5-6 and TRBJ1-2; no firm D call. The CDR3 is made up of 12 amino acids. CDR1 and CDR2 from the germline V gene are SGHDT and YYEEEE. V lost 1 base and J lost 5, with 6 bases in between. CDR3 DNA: TGTGCCAGCAGCTTGTTTGGGTATGGCTACACCTTC. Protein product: CASSLFGYGYTF.

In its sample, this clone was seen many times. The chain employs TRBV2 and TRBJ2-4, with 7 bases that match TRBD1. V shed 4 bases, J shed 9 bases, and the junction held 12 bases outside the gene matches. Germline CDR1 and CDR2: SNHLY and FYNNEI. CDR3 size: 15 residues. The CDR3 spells CASSVFPRGLGIQYF. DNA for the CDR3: TGTGCCAGCAGTGTTTTCCCTAGGGGGCTTGGCATTCAGTACTTC.

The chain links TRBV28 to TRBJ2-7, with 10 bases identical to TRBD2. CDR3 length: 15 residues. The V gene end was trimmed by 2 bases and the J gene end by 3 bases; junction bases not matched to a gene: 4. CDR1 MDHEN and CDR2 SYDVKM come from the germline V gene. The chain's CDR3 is CASSLTASGSYEQYF. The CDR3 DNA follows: TGTGCCAGCAGTTTAACGGCTAGCGGGAGCTACGAGCAGTACTTC.

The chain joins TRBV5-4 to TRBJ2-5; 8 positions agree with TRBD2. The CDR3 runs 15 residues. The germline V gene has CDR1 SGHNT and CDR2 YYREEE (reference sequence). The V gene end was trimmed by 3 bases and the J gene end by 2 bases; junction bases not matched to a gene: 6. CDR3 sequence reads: CASSSQREPQETQYF. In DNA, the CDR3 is TGTGCCAGCAGCTCCCAGCGGGAGCCACAAGAGACCCAGTACTTC.

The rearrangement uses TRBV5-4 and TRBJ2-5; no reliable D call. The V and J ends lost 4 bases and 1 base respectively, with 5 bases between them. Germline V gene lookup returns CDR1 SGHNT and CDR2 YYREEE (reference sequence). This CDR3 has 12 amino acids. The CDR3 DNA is TGTGCCAGCAGCCCCATCCAAGAGACCCAGTACTTC. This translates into CASSPIQETQYF.

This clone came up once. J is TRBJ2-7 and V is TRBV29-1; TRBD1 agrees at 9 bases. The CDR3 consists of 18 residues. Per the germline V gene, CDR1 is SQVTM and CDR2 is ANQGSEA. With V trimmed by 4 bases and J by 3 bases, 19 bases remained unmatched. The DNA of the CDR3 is TGCAGCGTTGTCGGCGCATTGGGGGGACAGGGCTCGTTCTACGAGCAGTACTTC. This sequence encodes CSVVGALGGQGSFYEQYF.

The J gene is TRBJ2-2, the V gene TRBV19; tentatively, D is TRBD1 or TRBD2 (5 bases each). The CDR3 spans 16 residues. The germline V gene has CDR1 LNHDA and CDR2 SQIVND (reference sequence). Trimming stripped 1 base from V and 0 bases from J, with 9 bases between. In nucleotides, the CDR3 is TGTGCCAGTAGTATAGTGGGGGATGCGAACACCGGGGAGCTGTTTTTT. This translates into CASSIVGDANTGELFF.

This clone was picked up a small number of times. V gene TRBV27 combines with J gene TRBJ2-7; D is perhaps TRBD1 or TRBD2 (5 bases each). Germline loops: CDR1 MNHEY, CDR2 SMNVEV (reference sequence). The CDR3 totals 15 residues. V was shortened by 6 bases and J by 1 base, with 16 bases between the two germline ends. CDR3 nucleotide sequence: TGTGCCAGCAGCCTGGGACCCTACGCTTCCTACGAGCAGTACTTC. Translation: CASSLGPYASYEQYF.

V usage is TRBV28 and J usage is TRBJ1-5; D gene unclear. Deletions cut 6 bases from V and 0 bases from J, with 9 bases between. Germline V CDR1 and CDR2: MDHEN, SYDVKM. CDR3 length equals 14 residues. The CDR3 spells CASRTGYSNQPQHF. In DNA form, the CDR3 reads TGTGCCAGCAGGACGGGTTATAGCAATCAGCCCCAGCATTTT.

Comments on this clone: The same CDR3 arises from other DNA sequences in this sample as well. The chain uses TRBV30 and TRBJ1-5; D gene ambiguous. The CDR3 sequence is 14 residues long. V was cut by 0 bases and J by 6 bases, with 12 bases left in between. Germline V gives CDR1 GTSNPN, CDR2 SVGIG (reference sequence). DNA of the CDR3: TGTGCCTGGAGTGTCCTTGGAGGCGGTCAGCCCCAGCATTTT. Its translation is CAWSVLGGGQPQHF.

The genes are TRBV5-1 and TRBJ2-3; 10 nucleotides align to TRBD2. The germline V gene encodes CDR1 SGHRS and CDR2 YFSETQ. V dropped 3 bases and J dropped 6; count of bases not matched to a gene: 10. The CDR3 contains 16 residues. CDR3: CASSSGLADTVDTQYF. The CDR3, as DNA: TGCGCCAGCAGCTCAGGACTAGCGGACACGGTGGATACGCAGTATTTT.

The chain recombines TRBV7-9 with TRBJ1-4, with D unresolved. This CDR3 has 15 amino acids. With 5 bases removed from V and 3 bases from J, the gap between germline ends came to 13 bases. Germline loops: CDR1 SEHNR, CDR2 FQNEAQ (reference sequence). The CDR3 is CASSLGSMANEKLFF. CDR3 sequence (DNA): TGTGCCAGCAGCCTCGGGTCGATGGCTAATGAAAAACTGTTTTTT.

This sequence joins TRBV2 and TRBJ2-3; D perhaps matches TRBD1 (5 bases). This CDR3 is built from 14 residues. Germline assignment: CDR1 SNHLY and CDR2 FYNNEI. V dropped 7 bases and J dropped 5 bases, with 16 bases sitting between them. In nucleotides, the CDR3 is TGTGCCAGCACCCTACAGGTTTCCGGAGATACGCAGTATTTT. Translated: CASTLQVSGDTQYF.

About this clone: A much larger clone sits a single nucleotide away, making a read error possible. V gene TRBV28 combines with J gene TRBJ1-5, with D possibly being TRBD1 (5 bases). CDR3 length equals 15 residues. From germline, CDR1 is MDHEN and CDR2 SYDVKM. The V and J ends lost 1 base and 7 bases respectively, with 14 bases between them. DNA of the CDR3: TGTGCCAGCAGTTTATCGTCAAGGGGCGGGCAGCCCCAGCATTTT. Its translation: CASSLSSRGGQPQHF.

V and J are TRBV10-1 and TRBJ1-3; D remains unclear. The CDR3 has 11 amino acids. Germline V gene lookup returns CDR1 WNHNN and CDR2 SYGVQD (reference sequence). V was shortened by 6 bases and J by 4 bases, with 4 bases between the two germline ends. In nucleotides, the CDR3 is TGCGCCAGCAGCTGGGGAAACACCATATATTTT. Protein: CASSWGNTIYF.